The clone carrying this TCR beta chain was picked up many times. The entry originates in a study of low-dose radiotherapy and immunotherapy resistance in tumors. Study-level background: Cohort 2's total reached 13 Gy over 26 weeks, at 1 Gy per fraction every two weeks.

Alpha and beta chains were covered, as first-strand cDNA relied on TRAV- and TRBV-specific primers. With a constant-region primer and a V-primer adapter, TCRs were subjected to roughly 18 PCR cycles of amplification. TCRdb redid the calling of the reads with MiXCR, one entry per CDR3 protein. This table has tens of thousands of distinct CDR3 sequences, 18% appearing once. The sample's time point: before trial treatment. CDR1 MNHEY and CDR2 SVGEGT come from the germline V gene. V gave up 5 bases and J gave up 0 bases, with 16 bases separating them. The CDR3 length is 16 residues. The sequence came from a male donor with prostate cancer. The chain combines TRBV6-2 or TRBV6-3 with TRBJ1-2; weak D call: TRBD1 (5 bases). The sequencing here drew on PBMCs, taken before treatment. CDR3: CASSELITGSNYGYTF. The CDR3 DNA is TGTGCCAGCAGTGAGCTAATCACAGGTTCTAACTATGGCTACACCTTC.